One and the same sample provided the 25 T cell receptor beta chains below, sequenced in a study of blood T cell repertoires in COVID-19. The method was immunoSEQ multiplex PCR; TCRdb's version includes in-frame clones alone and lacks a portion of them. The table lists approximately 94,000 clones, less than 85% of them singletons, with approximately 22% in the top ten. Input material: peripheral blood. Receptors originate from a human donor in a cohort sampled during active COVID-19.

This sequence joins TRBV2 and TRBJ2-5, with 10 nucleotides matching TRBD2. The CDR3 has 15 residues. Germline lookup yields CDR1 SNHLY and CDR2 FYNNEI. V gave up 5 bases and J gave up 5 bases; unmatched junction bases: 8. The CDR3 here is CASSSGGAWGETQYF. The DNA of the CDR3 is TGTGCCAGCAGTAGCGGGGGGGCCTGGGGGGAGACCCAGTACTTC.

This sequence joins TRBV11-3 and TRBJ2-1; unclear D gene. The germline V and J ends were trimmed by 5 bases and 6 bases, with 8 bases remaining between them. Per the germline V gene, CDR1 is SGHNT and CDR2 is YENEEA. The CDR3 has 12 residues. CDR3 protein: CASSPSPNEQFF. CDR3 nucleotide sequence: TGTGCCAGCAGCCCTTCCCCCAATGAGCAGTTCTTC.

The rearrangement links TRBV6-5 to TRBJ1-2; TRBD1 aligns across 11 bases. CDR3 length: 16 residues. J lost 5 bases, V lost 2 bases, and 7 bases had no gene match. Germline V gives CDR1 MNHEY, CDR2 SVGAGI. The CDR3 DNA follows: TGTGCCAGCAGTTACGTCAGGACAGGGGGCGGGTATGGCTACACCTTC. Translating gives CASSYVRTGGGYGYTF.

The V gene is TRBV3-1 (or the pseudogene TRBV3-2), the J gene TRBJ1-2; possible D gene TRBD1, 6 bases. CDR1 is LGHDT and CDR2 is YNNKEL in the germline V gene (reference sequence). V was trimmed by 0 bases and J by 9 bases, leaving 23 bases between them. CDR3 size: 17 residues. CDR3 DNA: TGTGCCAGCAGCCAAGACAGGGGACAACTCTGGACTAGCCGCTACACCTTC. It is translated as CASSQDRGQLWTSRYTF.

V is TRBV24-1 and J is TRBJ2-1, with 15 bases lining up with TRBD2. The CDR3 is made up of 16 amino acids. The V segment lost 4 bases and the J segment 6 bases; nucleotides outside the gene matches: 3. The V gene's germline CDR1 is KGHDR and CDR2 SFDVKD. This chain's CDR3 is CATSDPGLAGGNEQFF. Here the CDR3 DNA reads TGTGCCACCAGTGACCCGGGACTAGCGGGGGGCAATGAGCAGTTCTTC.

The rearrangement links TRBV5-1 to TRBJ1-1; TRBD1 agrees at 10 bases. The trim removed 4 bases at V and 5 bases at J, leaving 8 bases unmatched. From germline, CDR1 is SGHRS and CDR2 YFSETQ. The CDR3 covers 15 residues. The CDR3 is CASSVRDRGGTEAFF. The DNA of the CDR3 is TGCGCCAGCAGCGTAAGGGACAGGGGAGGGACTGAAGCTTTCTTT.

The chain couples TRBV27 to TRBJ1-6, with 8 bases that match TRBD1. CDR1 is MNHEY, CDR2 SMNVEV, per germline (reference sequence). Germline trimming cut 0 bases from V and 2 bases from J; bases unmatched to any gene: 6. The CDR3 runs to 18 residues. The CDR3 loop is CASSLSGRGRAYNSPLHF. The DNA of the CDR3 is TGTGCCAGCAGTTTATCGGGCAGGGGGCGCGCCTATAATTCACCCCTCCACTTT.

V usage is TRBV5-5 and J usage is TRBJ2-1, with TRBD2 matching over 12 bases. The CDR3 has 14 residues. Looked up from germline, CDR1 is SGHKS and CDR2 is YYEKEE (reference sequence). V lost 0 bases and J lost 14; bases outside the gene matches: 6. CDR3 DNA sequence: TGTGCCAGCAGCTTGGGGCTAGCGGGGGGGCTTGAGTTCTTC. Amino acid sequence: CASSLGLAGGLEFF.

V usage is TRBV18 and J usage is TRBJ2-3, with TRBD2 matching over 10 bases. Germline CDR1 is KGHSH and CDR2 is LQKENI. The CDR3 runs to 15 residues. Losses at the gene ends were 6 bases for V and 4 bases for J; bases not matched to a gene: 7. Written as DNA, the CDR3 is TGTGCCAGCTCCCGAATCAGCGGGAGGGCAGATACGCAGTATTTT. This translates into CASSRISGRADTQYF.

The gene calls are TRBV7-6 and TRBJ1-2, with D tentatively TRBD1 (6 bases). CDR1 SGHVS and CDR2 FNYEAQ come from the germline V gene. The CDR3 loop spans 13 amino acids. V was clipped by 6 bases and J by 8 bases, with 16 bases between them. CDR3 in DNA: TGTGCCAGCAGTTTTACAGGGTTCGACGGCTACACCTTC. Translation gives CASSFTGFDGYTF. The whole variable domain, filled in from reference TRBV7-6 and TRBJ1-2, reads GAGVSQSPRYKVTKRGQDVALRCDPISGHVSLYWYRQALGQGPEFLTYFNYEAQQDKSGLPNDRFSAERPEGSISTLTIQRTEQRDSAMYRCASSFTGFDGYTFGSGTRLTVV.

J is TRBJ2-1 and V is TRBV5-1; weak D call: TRBD2 (7 bases). V lost 4 bases, J lost 7 bases, and 21 bases lay in between. This CDR3 has 16 amino acids. Germline V CDR1 and CDR2: SGHRS, YFSETQ. CDR3 nucleotide sequence: TGCGCCAGCAGCGGGGGCGGGAGCCCCCTTTTGAATGAGCAGTTCTTC. This sequence encodes CASSGGGSPLLNEQFF.

The chain has TRBV28 and TRBJ2-7; TRBD1 agrees at 8 bases. With 5 bases clipped from V and 5 bases from J, the junction kept 8 bases outside the gene matches. This CDR3 has 14 amino acids. CDR1 MDHEN and CDR2 SYDVKM come from the germline V gene. DNA for the CDR3: TGTGCCAGCAGTCCAGGGGGCGTCGGCCACGAGCAGTACTTC. Amino acid sequence: CASSPGGVGHEQYF.

This chain connects TRBV25-1 to TRBJ2-2; 9 positions match TRBD1. V shed 4 bases, J shed 7 bases, and the junction held 10 bases outside the gene matches. The CDR3 runs to 16 residues. Germline V CDR1 and CDR2: MGHDK, SYGVNS. CDR3 in amino acids: CASSVLNRGRVGELFF. The CDR3 region has the DNA TGTGCCAGCAGTGTCCTAAACAGGGGGCGGGTCGGGGAGCTGTTTTTT.

The chain carries TRBV6-5 and TRBJ1-3, with no clear D. This CDR3 region has 14 residues. Germline-derived CDR1 and CDR2 are MNHEY and SVGAGI. The ends were cut back, 6 bases at V and 0 bases at J, with 9 bases in the middle. The CDR3: CASSGGFSGNTIYF. The CDR3 DNA is TGTGCCAGCAGCGGCGGCTTCTCTGGAAACACCATATATTTT.

The chain carries TRBV6-5 and TRBJ2-2; 7 bases align to TRBD1. CDR3 length equals 15 residues. Trimming removed 5 bases from V and 5 bases from J; junction bases left unmatched: 8. Germline CDR1 is MNHEY and CDR2 is SVGAGI. CDR3 region: CASSRSGTDTGELFF. DNA for the CDR3: TGTGCCAGCAGTCGCTCCGGGACAGATACCGGGGAGCTGTTTTTT.

The CDR3 bases are TGTGCCAGCTCACCTACCCAACAGGGGGCTGGTGGAAACACCATATATTTT. Residues: CASSPTQQGAGGNTIYF. The chain uses TRBV18 and TRBJ1-3; 9 nucleotides line up with TRBD1. After removal of 3 bases from V and 3 bases from J, the junction contained 9 bases not matched to a gene. The CDR3 consists of 17 residues. Germline V CDR1 and CDR2: KGHSH, LQKENI.

V usage is TRBV18 and J usage is TRBJ1-5; D is undetermined. Germline V CDR1 and CDR2: KGHSH, LQKENI. Trimming pared 3 bases from V and 2 bases from J, leaving 8 bases between. CDR3 length equals 14 residues. The CDR3 region is CASSPGPGNQPQHF. The CDR3 bases are TGTGCCAGCTCACCTGGGCCTGGCAATCAGCCCCAGCATTTT.

The gene calls are TRBV19 and TRBJ1-2, with D perhaps matching TRBD1 (6 bases). V was pared by 1 base and J by 7 bases, with 10 bases between. Per the germline V gene, CDR1 is LNHDA and CDR2 is SQIVND (reference sequence). This CDR3 spans 13 amino acids. In DNA form, the CDR3 reads TGTGCCAGTAGTATAGCCAGGGGAGCTGGCTACACCTTC. Translation: CASSIARGAGYTF.

V usage is TRBV9 and J usage is TRBJ2-1; D gene ambiguous. V lost 2 bases and J lost 9, with 12 bases in between. Per germline, CDR1 SGDLS and CDR2 YYNGEE. The length of the CDR3 is 13 residues. Written as DNA, the CDR3 is TGTGCCAGCAGCGTTAACCCCCTAGGTGAGCAGTTCTTC. It yields the protein CASSVNPLGEQFF.

The gene calls are TRBV12-3 or TRBV12-4 and TRBJ2-5; unclear D gene. This CDR3 has 11 amino acids. Deletions cut 6 bases from V and 2 bases from J, with 4 bases between. The CDR3 coding sequence is TGTGCCAGCAGCCTTCAAGAGACCCAGTACTTC. It encodes CASSLQETQYF.

The CDR3 DNA reads as TGTGCCAGCAGCTTGGGGCTGACAGGGCCCCAGCAGTTCTTC. Encoded protein: CASSLGLTGPQQFF. The V and J genes are TRBV5-5 and TRBJ2-1, with 7 bases fitting TRBD1. After removal of 0 bases from V and 11 bases from J, the junction contained 8 bases not matched to a gene. The germline gives CDR1 SGHKS, CDR2 YYEKEE (reference sequence). The CDR3 spans 14 residues.

The chain links TRBV19 to TRBJ2-7; 7 bases line up with TRBD2. J was trimmed by 4 bases and V by 3 bases; bases with no gene match: 9. Germline assignment: CDR1 LNHDA and CDR2 SQIVND (reference sequence). The CDR3 runs 15 residues. CDR3 DNA: TGTGCCAGTAGTATTACGGGAGGACCTGGGTACGAGCAGTACTTC. As protein: CASSITGGPGYEQYF.

The chain recombines TRBV3-1 (or the pseudogene TRBV3-2) with TRBJ1-1; 9 bases map to TRBD1. The germline V gene has CDR1 LGHDT and CDR2 YNNKEL (reference sequence). V shed 3 bases and J 4 bases; nucleotides not matched to a gene: 12. This CDR3 is built from 17 residues. The CDR3 protein is CASSHSRAGQGGTEAFF. The CDR3 DNA is TGTGCCAGCAGCCATTCCCGAGCGGGACAGGGAGGCACTGAAGCTTTCTTT.

This chain connects TRBV6-6 to TRBJ2-4, with D possibly TRBD1 on 5 matching bases. In germline, CDR1 is MNHNY, CDR2 SVGAGI (reference sequence). Trimming shortened V by 2 bases and J by 0 bases, and 8 bases separated the two germline ends. The length of the CDR3 is 15 residues. Here the CDR3 reads CASSYGAVAKNIQYF. CDR3 nucleotide sequence: TGTGCCAGCAGTTACGGGGCAGTAGCCAAAAACATTCAGTACTTC.

In regard to this clone: At one boundary the junction diverges from the germline segment, which might be a read error. The chain is built from TRBV2 and TRBJ1-1; 8 positions agree with TRBD1. The germline CDR1 and CDR2 sequences are SNHLY and FYNNEI. The CDR3 sequence is 14 residues long. The CDR3 DNA is TGTGCCAGCAGGGAAGACAGGGGGAACACTGAAGCTTTCTTT. Translating gives CASREDRGNTEAFF.